Shown below are 19 T cell receptor beta chains from a single sample sequenced in a study of T cells after yellow fever vaccination. Using its own MiXCR run on the 5' RACE reads, TCRdb lists one record per CDR3 protein. Found here are about 200,000 distinct CDR3 sequences, approximately 3% of them singletons; the top ten hold around 3.2%. This material consisted of CD4+ T cells sorted from PBMCs, taken 10 days after the yellow fever booster vaccination. The receptor set was obtained from a man aged 18-30 years who received the YFV17D yellow fever vaccine.

This clonotype was counted a few times. The chain employs TRBV18 and TRBJ1-6; D might be TRBD1 (5 bases). With 3 bases removed from V and 4 bases from J, the gap between germline ends came to 22 bases. Per the germline V gene, CDR1 is KGHSH and CDR2 is LQKENI. The CDR3 sequence is 19 residues long. CDR3 residues: CASSPFNRQSYSYNSPLHF. CDR3 coding DNA: TGTGCCAGCTCACCCTTTAATCGACAGTCCTATAGTTATAATTCACCCCTCCACTTT. Full variable domain (remainder filled in from reference TRBV18 and TRBJ1-6): NAGVMQNPRHLVRRRGQEARLRCSPMKGHSHVYWYRQLPEEGLKFMVYLQKENIIDESGMPKERFSAEFPKEGPSILRIQQVVRGDSAAYFCASSPFNRQSYSYNSPLHFGNGTRLTVT.

The chain couples TRBV7-9 to TRBJ1-2; no firm D call. The germline CDR1 and CDR2 sequences are SEHNR and FQNEAQ (reference sequence). The CDR3 runs 14 residues. Trimming pared 3 bases from V and 10 bases from J, leaving 18 bases between. This CDR3 is CASSLAQSKNYYTF. DNA for the CDR3: TGTGCCAGCAGCTTGGCTCAATCTAAGAATTACTACACCTTC.

This sequence joins TRBV20-1 and TRBJ2-5; perhaps TRBD1 as D (7 bases). Trimming left V 3 bases short and J 12 bases short, with 14 bases between. Germline-derived CDR1 and CDR2 are DFQATT and SNEGSKA (reference sequence). The CDR3 covers 11 residues. DNA of the CDR3: TGCAGTGCTAGGGAGGGGACAGACAAGTACTTC. It yields the protein CSAREGTDKYF.

This clonotype appeared a few times. CDR3 nucleotide sequence: TGCAGTGCTAGAGATCAGGCCAGGTACTATGGCTACACCTTC. This sequence encodes CSARDQARYYGYTF. The rearrangement joins TRBV20-1 to TRBJ1-2; D gene ambiguous. Deletions cut 0 bases from V and 3 bases from J, with 11 bases between. Germline V CDR1 and CDR2: DFQATT, SNEGSKA (reference sequence). The CDR3 consists of 14 residues.

In its sample, this clonotype was seen many times. This chain connects TRBV12-3 or TRBV12-4 to TRBJ2-3; TRBD2 matches at 7 bases. This CDR3 is built from 17 residues. V trimming: 4 bases; J trimming: 3 bases; junction bases outside the gene matches: 13. The CDR3 region is CASSYQARGWSTDTQYF. The CDR3 DNA is TGTGCCAGCAGTTACCAGGCGCGGGGGTGGAGTACAGATACGCAGTATTTT.

J is TRBJ1-5 and V is TRBV2, with D tentatively TRBD1 (6 bases). V lost 2 bases and J lost 4, with 9 bases in between. This CDR3 has 14 amino acids. CDR1 SNHLY and CDR2 FYNNEI come from the germline V gene. CDR3 residues: CASSESGQNQPQHF. CDR3 nucleotides: TGTGCCAGCAGTGAAAGTGGACAGAATCAGCCCCAGCATTTT.

This chain joins TRBV3-1 and TRBJ2-5; TRBD2 matches 8 bases. Germline V lookup: CDR1 LGHDT, CDR2 YNNKEL (reference sequence). Trimming removed 4 bases from V and 5 bases from J; junction bases left unmatched: 6. This CDR3 has 14 residues. CDR3 loop: CASSRRGAGETQYF. The CDR3 coding sequence is TGTGCCAGCAGCCGGCGGGGGGCAGGGGAGACCCAGTACTTC.

This clonotype showed up just a few times. DNA of the CDR3: TGTGCCAGCAGCCAAGGGCCCAGCGGGGGGGAAGAGACCCAGTACTTC. This codes for CASSQGPSGGEETQYF. The chain recombines TRBV4-2 with TRBJ2-5; 10 bases are a match to TRBD2. In germline, CDR1 is LGHNA, CDR2 YNFKEQ. The junction had 5 bases not matched to a gene; V was cut back by 1 base and J by 3 bases. This CDR3 comprises 16 residues.

This chain connects TRBV2 to TRBJ2-7; possibly TRBD2 for D (6 bases). Trimming removed 8 bases from V and 5 bases from J, with 16 bases in between. Germline V gives CDR1 SNHLY, CDR2 FYNNEI. This CDR3 spans 13 amino acids. CDR3 region: CASRRAGTNEQYF. The CDR3 DNA sequence: TGTGCCAGCCGGCGTGCGGGGACGAACGAGCAGTACTTC.

This clonotype was seen more than once but under ten times. The rearrangement joins TRBV4-2 to TRBJ2-5, with D perhaps assigned TRBD1 or TRBD2 (5 bases each). The V gene's germline CDR1 is LGHNA and CDR2 YNFKEQ. Trimming left V 0 bases short and J 6 bases short, with 11 bases between. CDR3 length: 14 residues. The CDR3 region has the DNA TGTGCCAGCAGCCAAGATCGGGGACGCAAGACCCAGTACTTC. It is translated as CASSQDRGRKTQYF.

The V and J genes are TRBV6-2 or TRBV6-3 and TRBJ1-1, with D uncertain. Looked up from germline, CDR1 is MNHEY and CDR2 is SVGEGT. V lost 5 bases and J lost 13, with 20 bases in between. The CDR3 covers 13 residues. The CDR3 sequence: CASSPAPGTAVFF. CDR3 bases: TGTGCCAGCAGTCCCGCACCGGGAACGGCCGTTTTCTTT.

This clonotype was seen many times. V gene TRBV5-1 combines with J gene TRBJ2-1; possible D gene TRBD2, 5 bases. V was pared by 5 bases and J by 0 bases, with 12 bases between. The CDR3 has 15 amino acids. Germline assignment: CDR1 SGHRS and CDR2 YFSETQ. The CDR3 nucleotides read TGCGCCAGCAGTACTGGAGGAAGCTCCTACAATGAGCAGTTCTTC. Translated, it gives CASSTGGSSYNEQFF.

The DNA for the CDR3 is TGTGCCAGCACTAGGGATTACACAGATACGCAGTATTTT. It encodes CASTRDYTDTQYF. The chain carries TRBV28 and TRBJ2-3, with no clear D. V lost 7 bases to trimming and J lost 2 bases, with 10 bases between them. Germline V gene lookup returns CDR1 MDHEN and CDR2 SYDVKM. CDR3 length: 13 amino acids.

This clonotype has at least ten counts. The gene calls are TRBV7-2 and TRBJ2-5, with TRBD2 identical over 7 bases. Trimming took 4 bases from V and 2 from J; bases not matched to a gene: 4. Germline lookup yields CDR1 SGHTA and CDR2 FQGNSA. This CDR3 spans 14 amino acids. In nucleotides, the CDR3 is TGTGCCAGCAGCTCTTGGACTAGGCAAGAGACCCAGTACTTC. Translated: CASSSWTRQETQYF.

This chain connects TRBV6-6 to TRBJ1-5; D remains ambiguous. The CDR3 covers 12 residues. Trimming took 2 bases from V and 3 from J, leaving 2 bases between them. The germline V gene encodes CDR1 MNHNY and CDR2 SVGAGI (reference sequence). CDR3 coding DNA: TGTGCCAGCAGTTACGACAATCAGCCCCAGCATTTT. This translates into CASSYDNQPQHF.

This clonotype occurred a few times. V gene TRBV7-2 combines with J gene TRBJ1-2, with D uncertain. The CDR3 consists of 14 residues. The germline V gene encodes CDR1 SGHTA and CDR2 FQGNSA. Trimming took 1 base from V and 2 from J, leaving 8 bases between them. The CDR3 region is CASSLDRENYGYTF. CDR3 nucleotide sequence: TGTGCCAGCAGCTTAGATAGGGAGAACTATGGCTACACCTTC. Looking up the rest from reference TRBV7-2 and TRBJ1-2 gives the full variable domain: GAGVSQSPSNKVTEKGKDVELRCDPISGHTALYWYRQSLGQGLEFLIYFQGNSAPDKSGLPSDRFSAERTGGSVSTLTIQRTQQEDSAVYLCASSLDRENYGYTFGSGTRLTVV.

V and J are TRBV6-5 and TRBJ1-1, with 7 bases lining up with TRBD1. Germline loops: CDR1 MNHEY, CDR2 SVGAGI. The CDR3 consists of 13 residues. With 0 bases clipped from V and 11 bases from J, the junction kept 6 bases outside the gene matches. The CDR3 DNA follows: TGTGCCAGCAGTTACTCTCCGGGACAGTGGGCTTTCTTT. This gives the protein CASSYSPGQWAFF.

In this sample, this clonotype turned up many times. The V gene is TRBV6-2 or TRBV6-3, the J gene TRBJ2-5; 13 bases agree with TRBD2. Germline CDR1 is MNHEY and CDR2 is SVGEGT. V lost 2 bases to trimming and J lost 5 bases; unmatched junction nucleotides: 5. The CDR3 totals 16 residues. Here the CDR3 reads CASSYRLAGGRETQYF. The CDR3 region has the DNA TGTGCCAGCAGTTACCGACTAGCGGGGGGCAGGGAGACCCAGTACTTC.

This clonotype was detected many times. This chain joins TRBV12-3 or TRBV12-4 and TRBJ2-5, with D uncertain. The length of the CDR3 is 12 residues. V lost 6 bases, J lost 9 bases, and 14 bases lay in between. The CDR3 loop reads CASRTSVEAQYF. The DNA of the CDR3 is TGTGCCAGCAGGACCTCAGTTGAGGCCCAGTACTTC.